Following are 9 T cell receptor beta chains from one sample sequenced in a study of shared clonotypes between healthy human individuals. This table comes from immunoSEQ multiplex PCR, and its TCRdb copy is limited to in-frame clones, with some not included. The sample has fewer than 700,000 clones, 85% to 95% seen once. Terminally differentiated effector memory CD45RA+ cells were excluded by CCR7 positive selection of CD45RO-negative cells. Sequenced input: naive CD8+ T cells sorted from blood. These receptors all stem from a woman aged 25 to 45 in good health.

The CDR3 loop reads CASSPGTSWDEQYF. In DNA, the CDR3 is TGTGCCAGCAGTCCGGGGACTAGTTGGGACGAGCAGTACTTC. The chain links TRBV28 to TRBJ2-7; TRBD2 matches at 8 bases. Germline V lookup: CDR1 MDHEN, CDR2 SYDVKM. Germline trimming cut 5 bases from V and 5 bases from J; bases unmatched to any gene: 8. The CDR3 is made up of 14 amino acids.

The chain uses TRBV7-9 and TRBJ2-1; D is ambiguous. Trimming cost V 1 base and J 8 bases, with 6 bases left between them. The germline V gene encodes CDR1 SEHNR and CDR2 FQNEAQ (reference sequence). The CDR3 runs to 12 residues. CDR3 amino acids: CASSLGSYEQFF. DNA for the CDR3: TGTGCCAGCAGCTTAGGTAGCTATGAGCAGTTCTTC.

The CDR3: CASRSRLAANYEQYF. The CDR3 DNA is TGTGCCAGCAGGTCACGACTAGCGGCTAACTACGAGCAGTACTTC. J is TRBJ2-7 and V is TRBV27; 9 nucleotides agree with TRBD2. The germline V gene has CDR1 MNHEY and CDR2 SMNVEV (reference sequence). The CDR3 covers 15 residues. V was pared by 6 bases and J by 3 bases, with 9 bases of the junction left unmatched.

This clone was seen a single time. The rearrangement joins TRBV28 to TRBJ2-7; 9 nucleotides line up with TRBD1. Germline V gives CDR1 MDHEN, CDR2 SYDVKM. With 3 bases clipped from V and 3 bases from J, the junction kept 6 bases outside the gene matches. This CDR3 is 15 amino acids long. CDR3 DNA sequence: TGTGCCAGCAGTTTTTCAGGGACAGGGAGCTACGAGCAGTACTTC. This sequence encodes CASSFSGTGSYEQYF.

V usage is TRBV13 and J usage is TRBJ2-1, with 8 bases aligning to TRBD1. The J segment lost 0 bases and the V segment lost 5 bases, leaving 15 bases of the junction unmatched. This CDR3 is 19 amino acids long. The germline V gene encodes CDR1 PRHDT and CDR2 FYEKMQ (reference sequence). CDR3 amino acids: CASSATGEEDASSYNEQFF. CDR3 nucleotides: TGTGCCAGCAGCGCGACAGGGGAGGAGGACGCTAGCTCCTACAATGAGCAGTTCTTC.

This chain connects TRBV7-9 to TRBJ1-5; 9 positions agree with TRBD1. V lost 5 bases and J lost 2; bases outside the gene matches: 1. CDR1 is SEHNR, CDR2 FQNEAQ, per germline (reference sequence). CDR3 size: 14 residues. The CDR3 loop is CASSTGGGNQPQHF. Here the CDR3 DNA reads TGTGCCAGCAGCACAGGGGGCGGCAATCAGCCCCAGCATTTT.

The chain uses TRBV4-2 and TRBJ2-1, with D maybe TRBD1 (5 bases). The V end was cut by 3 bases, the J end by 6 bases, with 12 bases between. In germline, CDR1 is LGHNA, CDR2 YNFKEQ. This CDR3 spans 14 amino acids. The CDR3 spells CASSHGKGVNEQFF. DNA for the CDR3: TGTGCCAGCAGCCACGGTAAAGGGGTCAATGAGCAGTTCTTC.

The V call is TRBV7-9, the J call TRBJ2-4; 11 nucleotides agree with TRBD1. Germline CDR1 SEHNR, CDR2 FQNEAQ (reference sequence). The V gene end was trimmed by 4 bases and the J gene end by 8 bases; junction bases not matched to a gene: 7. CDR3 length: 15 amino acids. For the CDR3, the DNA is TGTGCCAGCAGCTCGGACAGGGGGCGCTTAGACATTCAGTACTTC. The encoded protein is CASSSDRGRLDIQYF.

In the case of this clone: Other DNA sequences from this sample encode an identical CDR3 as well. The J gene is TRBJ2-7, the V gene TRBV7-9, with 7 nucleotides matching TRBD1. The CDR3 runs 14 residues. Germline V lookup: CDR1 SEHNR, CDR2 FQNEAQ (reference sequence). J gave up 1 base and V 5 bases, and 5 bases lay outside the gene matches. Here the CDR3 DNA reads TGTGCCAGCAGCCCCCCGGGACAGTCCTACGAGCAGTACTTC. It encodes CASSPPGQSYEQYF.